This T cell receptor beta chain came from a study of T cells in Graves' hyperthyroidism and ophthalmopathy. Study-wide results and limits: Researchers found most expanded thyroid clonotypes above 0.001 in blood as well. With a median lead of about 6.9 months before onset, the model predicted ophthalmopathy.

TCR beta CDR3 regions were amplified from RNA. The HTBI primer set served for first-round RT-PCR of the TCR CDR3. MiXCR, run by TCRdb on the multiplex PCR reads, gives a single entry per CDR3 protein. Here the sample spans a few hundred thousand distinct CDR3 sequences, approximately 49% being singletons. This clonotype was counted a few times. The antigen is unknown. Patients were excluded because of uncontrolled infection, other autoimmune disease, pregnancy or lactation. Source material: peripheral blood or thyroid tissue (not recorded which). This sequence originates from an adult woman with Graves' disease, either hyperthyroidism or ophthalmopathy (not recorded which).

The DNA for the CDR3 is TGTGCCAGCAGCTTAGAACTCGTCTACGAGCAGTACTTC. It translates to CASSLELVYEQYF. This chain joins TRBV11-2 and TRBJ2-7; no clear D gene. Germline V gene lookup returns CDR1 SGHAT and CDR2 FQNNGV. V dropped 0 bases and J dropped 3 bases, with 6 bases sitting between them. There are 13 residues in the CDR3.